These 17 T cell receptor beta chains came from one sample sequenced in a study of blood T cells in healthy people across ages. The second PCR ran about 7 to 12 cycles with a sample-barcoded 5' primer and J-beta primers. MiXCR, run by TCRdb on the 5' RACE reads, gives a single entry per CDR3 protein. The data contain fewer than 2,000,000 distinct CDR3 sequences, approximately 40% of them singletons. The sequencing input was blood. These receptor sequences come from a human donor in good health.

The table lists this clonotype with a few counts. The chain employs TRBV20-1 and TRBJ2-5; 7 bases map to TRBD2. This CDR3 spans 16 amino acids. V lost 6 bases to trimming and J lost 0 bases; unmatched junction nucleotides: 13. The V gene's germline CDR1 is DFQATT and CDR2 SNEGSKA (reference sequence). CDR3 sequence reads: CSALNGLADYQETQYF. The CDR3 DNA reads TGCAGTGCCCTCAACGGGCTAGCGGACTACCAAGAGACCCAGTACTTC.

The chain combines TRBV20-1 with TRBJ2-1; a weak D match, TRBD1 (6 bases). Trimming removed 6 bases from V and 1 base from J, with 13 bases in between. This CDR3 spans 14 amino acids. Looked up from germline, CDR1 is DFQATT and CDR2 is SNEGSKA (reference sequence). The CDR3 DNA reads as TGCAGTGCGAACACAGGGTATTCCTACAATGAGCAGTTCTTC. It yields the protein CSANTGYSYNEQFF.

This clonotype was recorded a few times. The V call is TRBV2, the J call TRBJ1-5, with unresolved D. Germline lookup yields CDR1 SNHLY and CDR2 FYNNEI. CDR3 length equals 12 residues. Trimming left V 6 bases short and J 6 bases short, with 9 bases between. The CDR3 region is CASSVYGQPQHF. CDR3 nucleotide sequence: TGTGCCAGCAGCGTTTATGGTCAGCCCCAGCATTTT.

This clonotype has more than one count but fewer than ten. CDR3 nucleotide sequence: TGTGCCAGCAGCTTGGGGGGGCTATACACTGAAGCTTTCTTT. Protein product: CASSLGGLYTEAFF. V is TRBV7-2 and J is TRBJ1-1; TRBD1 might be the D (6 bases). Trimming shortened V by 3 bases and J by 3 bases, and 11 bases separated the two germline ends. CDR3 length: 14 residues. Germline V lookup: CDR1 SGHTA, CDR2 FQGNSA.

As for this clonotype: Since no conserved phenylalanine or tryptophan closes the CDR3, a read error is the likely cause. The chain carries TRBV7-9 and TRBJ2-7; 11 bases line up with TRBD2. Germline CDR1 reads SEHNR; CDR2 reads FQNEAQ (reference sequence). This CDR3 spans 14 amino acids. CDR3 loop: CASSLAGGSYEQYL. Written as DNA, the CDR3 is TGTGCCAGCAGCCTAGCGGGGGGCTCCTACGAGCAGTACTTG.

V gene TRBV7-2 combines with J gene TRBJ2-1, with D unresolved. Per germline, CDR1 SGHTA and CDR2 FQGNSA. The V end was cut by 1 base, the J end by 5 bases, with 6 bases between. The length of the CDR3 is 13 residues. The CDR3 sequence is CASSLEKHNEQFF. The CDR3 DNA is TGTGCCAGCAGCTTAGAAAAACACAATGAGCAGTTCTTC.

This sequence joins TRBV5-1 and TRBJ2-7; the D is unclear. Trimming stripped 5 bases from V and 3 bases from J, with 18 bases between. Germline CDR1 is SGHRS and CDR2 is YFSETQ. This CDR3 contains 15 residues. The DNA of the CDR3 is TGCGCCAGCAGTTTATCCAGTTTCGGTTACTACGAGCAGTACTTC. It translates to CASSLSSFGYYEQYF.

The chain joins TRBV6-2 or TRBV6-3 to TRBJ2-3; D perhaps matches TRBD1 (6 bases). The V gene's germline CDR1 is MNHEY and CDR2 SVGEGT. Trimming cost V 5 bases and J 0 bases, with 12 bases left between them. This CDR3 is 15 amino acids long. The CDR3 is CASSDRTDSTDTQYF. The DNA for the CDR3 is TGTGCCAGCAGTGACCGGACAGACAGCACAGATACGCAGTATTTT.

This chain links TRBV7-2 with TRBJ1-2; unclear D gene. Germline CDR1 and CDR2: SGHTA and FQGNSA. The CDR3 has 14 amino acids. The V and J ends lost 7 bases and 5 bases respectively, with 17 bases between them. CDR3 sequence (DNA): TGTGCCAGCACCCTAGAAGAGGGAGGTTATGGCTACACCTTC. Translating it yields CASTLEEGGYGYTF.

The chain couples TRBV29-1 to TRBJ2-3; 9 bases align to TRBD1. The germline V gene has CDR1 SQVTM and CDR2 ANQGSEA. The trim removed 4 bases at V and 6 bases at J, leaving 17 bases unmatched. The CDR3 is 17 amino acids. For the CDR3, the DNA is TGCAGCGTTGTAGAGACAGGGGGGGGTTGGCCAGGGGATACGCAGTATTTT. This gives the protein CSVVETGGGWPGDTQYF.

This sequence joins TRBV2 and TRBJ1-2, with 12 bases identical to TRBD1. The CDR3 totals 15 residues. J was trimmed by 4 bases and V by 4 bases; bases with no gene match: 4. Germline-derived CDR1 and CDR2 are SNHLY and FYNNEI. The CDR3 DNA reads TGTGCCAGCAGTGCCGGGACAGGGGGCTGCTATGGCTACACCTTC. Encoded protein: CASSAGTGGCYGYTF.

This clonotype was seen only a few times. The V gene is TRBV7-9, the J gene TRBJ1-5; D unclear. CDR3 size: 16 residues. From germline, CDR1 is SEHNR and CDR2 FQNEAQ (reference sequence). Trimming removed 4 bases from V and 1 base from J, with 14 bases in between. The CDR3 DNA sequence: TGTGCCAGCAGCTCAACCCGAGGCGTGAGCAATCAGCCCCAGCATTTT. This gives the protein CASSSTRGVSNQPQHF.

The DNA for the CDR3 is TGCGCCAGTAACTGGAGCCCACGTGGGGGGCGCGTGGAGACCCAGTACTTC. Translating gives CASNWSPRGGRVETQYF. The chain uses TRBV5-1 and TRBJ2-5; D assignment may be TRBD1 or TRBD2 (6 bases each). Trimming stripped 8 bases from V and 5 bases from J, with 28 bases between. CDR1 and CDR2 from the germline V gene are SGHRS and YFSETQ. CDR3 length equals 17 residues. Supplemented by reference TRBV5-1 and TRBJ2-5, the full variable domain reads KAGVTQTPRYLIKTRGQQVTLSCSPISGHRSVSWYQQTPGQGLQFLFEYFSETQRNKGNFPGRFSGRQFSNSRSEMNVSTLELGDSALYLCASNWSPRGGRVETQYFGPGTRLLVL.

The gene calls are TRBV11-1 and TRBJ2-1; perhaps TRBD1 as D (6 bases). V was shortened by 3 bases and J by 1 base, with 10 bases between the two germline ends. CDR3 size: 15 residues. Germline lookup yields CDR1 SGHAT and CDR2 FQDESV (reference sequence). CDR3 sequence reads: CASSFGTPSYNEQFF. The CDR3, as DNA: TGTGCCAGCAGCTTTGGGACACCTTCCTACAATGAGCAGTTCTTC.

Comment on this clonotype: One junction end does not reproduce the germline sequence, and a read error may be involved. The gene calls are TRBV6-6 and TRBJ2-2; D is possibly TRBD2 (6 bases). This CDR3 comprises 14 residues. Looked up from germline, CDR1 is MNHNY and CDR2 is SVGAGI (reference sequence). The CDR3 DNA follows: TGTGCCAGCAGCCCCGACGGGAACACCGGGGGGCTGTTTTTT. Residues: CASSPDGNTGGLFF.

CDR3 loop: CASSYPMGLGISDRGASEQYF. The CDR3, as DNA: TGTGCCAGCAGTTACCCTATGGGCCTAGGAATTTCCGATCGAGGGGCATCCGAGCAGTACTTC. This chain connects TRBV6-2 or TRBV6-3 to TRBJ2-7; D may correspond to TRBD1 or TRBD2 (5 bases each). Per the germline V gene, CDR1 is MNHEY and CDR2 is SVGEGT. V dropped 2 bases and J dropped 6 bases, with 35 bases sitting between them. The CDR3 contains 21 residues.

About this clonotype: One end of the junction fails to match germline, which may point to a read error. The V gene is TRBV5-5, the J gene TRBJ2-3; D possibly corresponds to TRBD1 (6 bases). The CDR3 consists of 14 residues. Germline V gene data show CDR1 as SGHKS and CDR2 as YYEKEE (reference sequence). In DNA, the CDR3 is TGTGCCAGCAGCTCGGGACATCTCACAGGTACGCAGTATTTT. This codes for CASSSGHLTGTQYF.